This T cell receptor (beta chain) was recovered during a study of shared clonotypes between healthy human individuals. Trimming shortened V by 5 bases and J by 4 bases, and 20 bases separated the two germline ends. CDR3 length: 16 residues. Germline lookup yields CDR1 SEHNR and CDR2 FQNEAQ (reference sequence). Study results and caveats: The sharing of about 5% of naive CD4 clonotypes was seen across a handful of donors.

An assay was performed, and its level was deep. Per the authors' pipeline: From ImmunoSEQ came sequences covering only the junction and carrying no quality scores, so filtering differed. The table came from immunoSEQ multiplex PCR; TCRdb's copy has only in-frame clones and leaves some out. Clone size and the V and J calls come from that table; the DNA yielded D and trimming. The sample records about 1 million clones, approximately 68% being singletons. On this clone itself: Its matching antigen is unknown.

The origin of this receptor is a man between 18 and 29 years old in good health. V is TRBV7-9 and J is TRBJ2-5; D might be TRBD1 (7 bases). Source material: memory CD4+ T cells sorted from blood. The subset here: CD45RA-negative fraction. CDR3 protein: CASSRGPGAGGETQYF. CDR3 sequence (DNA): TGTGCCAGCAGCCGGGGACCGGGGGCAGGGGGAGAGACCCAGTACTTC.